The rows below give T cell receptor beta chains drawn from one sample of a study of tumor-infiltrating lymphocytes in localized non-small cell lung cancer. Only in-frame clones appear in the TCRdb table, and some are missing; sequencing was by immunoSEQ multiplex PCR. The sample comprises under 35,000 clones, approximately 85% of which are singletons, and roughly 2% rests with the top ten. Source material: lung tumor tissue. These receptors were obtained from a human donor with non-small cell lung cancer. Both conserved end residues are part of each CDR3. The order of the fields is CDR3 protein, CDR3 DNA, V gene, J gene, D gene, clone size. D genes are given only for firm matches. A clone size is listed for some rows: how often the clone was seen (once, few, many), or a class if it is expanded.

cdr3_aa: CASSLTGAQETQYF
cdr3_nt: TGTGCCAGTAGTTTAACAGGGGCCCAAGAGACCCAGTACTTC
v_call: TRBV19
j_call: TRBJ2-5
d_call: TRBD1
clone_size: -

cdr3_aa: CASSRTDYGYTF
cdr3_nt: TGTGCCAGCAGCCGGACAGATTATGGCTACACCTTC
v_call: TRBV6-1
j_call: TRBJ1-2
d_call: -
clone_size: -

cdr3_aa: CATSRDSWTGANYGYTF
cdr3_nt: TGTGCCACCAGCAGAGATTCTTGGACAGGGGCGAACTATGGCTACACCTTC
v_call: TRBV15
j_call: TRBJ1-2
d_call: TRBD1
clone_size: once

cdr3_aa: CASSLAGLSTDTQYF
cdr3_nt: TGTGCCAGCAGCTTAGCGGGGCTAAGCACAGATACGCAGTATTTT
v_call: TRBV7-9
j_call: TRBJ2-3
d_call: -
clone_size: once

cdr3_aa: CASSEGQGAYTQYF
cdr3_nt: TGTGCCAGCAGCGAGGGACAGGGGGCCTATACGCAGTATTTT
v_call: TRBV7-3
j_call: TRBJ2-3
d_call: TRBD1
clone_size: -

cdr3_aa: CASSQERGEQFF
cdr3_nt: TGCGCCAGCAGCCAAGAAAGGGGCGAGCAGTTCTTC
v_call: TRBV4-3
j_call: TRBJ2-1
d_call: -
clone_size: -

cdr3_aa: CAWTPQGQGSGEQYF
cdr3_nt: TGTGCCTGGACCCCTCAGGGACAGGGATCCGGCGAGCAGTACTTC
v_call: TRBV30
j_call: TRBJ2-7
d_call: TRBD1
clone_size: -

cdr3_aa: CASSVDRLNTEAFF
cdr3_nt: TGTGCCAGCAGCGTAGACAGGCTGAACACTGAAGCTTTCTTT
v_call: TRBV7-8
j_call: TRBJ1-1
d_call: -
clone_size: once

cdr3_aa: CPDPNPPGSFF
cdr3_nt: TGTCCCGACCCGAACCCCCCAGGGTCTTTCTTT
v_call: TRBV14
j_call: TRBJ1-1
d_call: -
clone_size: -

cdr3_aa: CASSFGSQETQYF
cdr3_nt: TGTGCCAGCAGCTTCGGCAGTCAAGAGACCCAGTACTTC
v_call: TRBV7-2
j_call: TRBJ2-5
d_call: -
clone_size: -

cdr3_aa: CASSSPDRGNTEAFF
cdr3_nt: TGTGCCAGCAGTTCCCCGGACAGGGGAAACACTGAAGCTTTCTTT
v_call: TRBV6-6
j_call: TRBJ1-1
d_call: TRBD1
clone_size: -

cdr3_aa: CASSYAGSSADTEAFF
cdr3_nt: TGTGCCAGCAGTTATGCAGGGTCAAGTGCGGACACTGAAGCTTTCTTT
v_call: TRBV6-5
j_call: TRBJ1-1
d_call: -
clone_size: -

cdr3_aa: CATRPQTTDTQYF
cdr3_nt: TGTGCCACCCGTCCACAAACCACAGATACGCAGTATTTT
v_call: TRBV27
j_call: TRBJ2-3
d_call: -
clone_size: -

cdr3_aa: CASSFQGNQPQHF
cdr3_nt: TGTGCCAGCAGCTTTCAGGGGAATCAGCCCCAGCATTTT
v_call: TRBV7-9
j_call: TRBJ1-5
d_call: -
clone_size: -

cdr3_aa: CASSMTGTGHKAFF
cdr3_nt: TGTGCCAGCAGTATGACCGGGACAGGCCATAAAGCTTTCTTT
v_call: TRBV27
j_call: TRBJ1-1
d_call: TRBD1
clone_size: -

cdr3_aa: CASSPRQRIYSNQPQHF
cdr3_nt: TGTGCCAGCAGCCCTAGACAGCGCATCTATAGCAATCAGCCCCAGCATTTT
v_call: TRBV5-5
j_call: TRBJ1-5
d_call: -
clone_size: -

cdr3_aa: CASSQGQGNTGELFF
cdr3_nt: TGTGCCAGCAGCCAGGGACAGGGGAACACCGGGGAGCTGTTTTTT
v_call: TRBV5-4
j_call: TRBJ2-2
d_call: TRBD1
clone_size: -

cdr3_aa: CASSPSVDQPQHF
cdr3_nt: TGTGCCAGCAGCCCAAGTGTGGATCAGCCCCAGCATTTT
v_call: TRBV7-8
j_call: TRBJ1-5
d_call: -
clone_size: -

cdr3_aa: CASSSLYGNTIYF
cdr3_nt: TGTGCCAGCAGTTCCTTATATGGAAACACCATATATTTT
v_call: TRBV6-5
j_call: TRBJ1-3
d_call: -
clone_size: -

cdr3_aa: CASSLAWGHLNPDEQYF
cdr3_nt: TGTGCCAGCAGCTTGGCCTGGGGCCACCTCAACCCCGACGAGCAGTACTTC
v_call: TRBV7-9
j_call: TRBJ2-7
d_call: -
clone_size: once